This T cell receptor (beta chain) derives from a study of regulatory T cells in long-lasting Graves disease. This clonotype was detected ten times or more. Its antigen remains unidentified. Relying on iRepertoire HTBI primers and Arm-PCR of CDR3 regions, the team built TCR beta libraries. TCRdb re-called the multiplex PCR reads with MiXCR, one entry per CDR3 protein. The table records almost 450,000 distinct CDR3 sequences, roughly 17% of them present only once. Study-level points and caveats: Persistent disease was characterized by preferential usage of TRBV28, TRBJ1-2 and TRBJ2-5.

Germline lookup yields CDR1 MDHEN and CDR2 SYDVKM. The trim removed 0 bases at V and 5 bases at J, leaving 3 bases unmatched. The CDR3 loop spans 15 amino acids. Time point described: newly diagnosed GD, antithyroid drugs for less than 3 months. There was RNA extracted from PBMCs, and the TCR library was made from it. The same sample was also studied in work on T cells in Graves' hyperthyroidism and ophthalmopathy. In that study: The study used the HTBI primer set for a first-round RT-PCR of the TCR CDR3.

The V and J genes are TRBV28 and TRBJ2-2; TRBD2 matches 7 bases. The sample in question was peripheral blood mononuclear cells (PBMCs), obtained at new diagnosis, from a patient treated with antithyroid drugs. This clonotype was obtained from a woman in her twenties or thirties with Graves disease. This CDR3 reads CASSLWASGTGELFF. DNA of the CDR3: TGTGCCAGCAGTTTATGGGCTAGCGGTACCGGGGAGCTGTTTTTT.